Each of the 22 T cell receptor beta chains below was sequenced from the same sample in a study of T cells in Graves' hyperthyroidism and ophthalmopathy. TCR beta CDR3 region amplification was performed from RNA transcripts. The HTBI primer set drove a first-round RT-PCR of the TCR CDR3. TCRdb re-called the multiplex PCR reads through MiXCR, storing one row per CDR3 protein. Found here are 300,000 to 350,000 distinct CDR3 sequences, about a sixth of them singletons; the top ten hold roughly 15%. Sequences were obtained from blood. These receptor sequences come from a woman aged 35 to 49 with Graves' ophthalmopathy.

This clonotype has at least ten counts. The gene calls are TRBV20-1 and TRBJ1-1; D uncertain. The CDR3 is made up of 15 amino acids. Germline values: CDR1 DFQATT, CDR2 SNEGSKA (reference sequence). Trimming pared 5 bases from V and 0 bases from J, leaving 16 bases between. CDR3 region: CSAPWGGLMNTEAFF. CDR3 DNA: TGCAGTGCTCCTTGGGGAGGGCTCATGAACACTGAAGCTTTCTTT.

This clonotype was counted at least ten times. J is TRBJ1-1 and V is TRBV19; perhaps TRBD1 as D (5 bases). The germline V and J ends were trimmed by 7 bases and 4 bases, with 19 bases remaining between them. Germline V lookup: CDR1 LNHDA, CDR2 SQIVND (reference sequence). The CDR3 runs 15 residues. CDR3 protein: CASTPPRQRVTEAFF. The CDR3 DNA sequence: TGTGCCAGTACCCCCCCCAGACAGAGGGTCACTGAAGCTTTCTTT.

This clonotype was counted many times. The V call is TRBV6-2 or TRBV6-3, the J call TRBJ1-1; D is unresolved. V gave up 7 bases and J gave up 1 base, with 16 bases separating them. Germline V CDR1 and CDR2: MNHEY, SVGEGT. The CDR3 extends over 15 amino acids. The CDR3 loop reads CASNPNLARNTEAFF. DNA of the CDR3: TGTGCCAGCAACCCAAATTTGGCCAGGAACACTGAAGCTTTCTTT.

CDR3 in amino acids: CASSFGTSGRLSYEQYF. The CDR3 DNA is TGTGCCAGCAGCTTTGGGACTAGCGGGAGATTGTCCTACGAGCAGTACTTC. This chain uses TRBV11-2 with TRBJ2-7; TRBD2 agrees at 14 bases. V was pared by 3 bases and J by 1 base, with 5 bases of the junction left unmatched. The CDR3 is 17 amino acids. Germline-derived CDR1 and CDR2 are SGHAT and FQNNGV.

As concerns this clonotype: This could be a read error, since a much larger clone is one nucleotide away. Here the CDR3 omits its conserved ending phenylalanine or tryptophan, so a read error is the likely source. The chain combines TRBV28 with TRBJ2-7; D possibly uses TRBD1 or TRBD2 (5 bases each). The V and J ends lost 11 bases and 6 bases respectively, with 17 bases between them. CDR1 is MDHEN and CDR2 is SYDVKM in the germline V gene. This CDR3 has 12 amino acids. DNA for the CDR3: TGTGCCTCGGGGCAGGGTGTAGGCGAGCAGTACTCC. Its protein is CASGQGVGEQYS.

This sequence joins TRBV12-3 or TRBV12-4 and TRBJ1-2; the match to TRBD1 covers 7 bases. V was clipped by 2 bases and J by 8 bases; unmatched bases: 11. The CDR3 runs 15 residues. DNA for the CDR3: TGTGCCAGCAGTTTAAGGGCAGGGGGACGCTACGGCTACACCTTC. This encodes CASSLRAGGRYGYTF.

This clonotype showed up many times. CDR3 bases: TGTGCCTGGAGTGTACTCTGGGACAGCCTTGAAGCTTTCTTT. Its translation: CAWSVLWDSLEAFF. The rearrangement links TRBV30 to TRBJ1-1, with 7 bases aligning to TRBD1. The CDR3 consists of 14 residues. Germline lookup yields CDR1 GTSNPN and CDR2 SVGIG (reference sequence). The V segment lost 0 bases and the J segment 7 bases; nucleotides outside the gene matches: 8.

This clonotype was recorded at least ten times. This chain uses TRBV2 with TRBJ2-1; 9 bases match TRBD2. This CDR3 contains 18 residues. V was clipped by 0 bases and J by 6 bases; unmatched bases: 12. Germline loops: CDR1 SNHLY, CDR2 FYNNEI. The CDR3 here is CASSEARGSGSGSNEQFF. Written as DNA, the CDR3 is TGTGCCAGCAGTGAAGCGCGGGGTAGTGGTAGCGGGAGCAATGAGCAGTTCTTC.

This clonotype was picked up many times. V and J are TRBV11-2 and TRBJ1-1; D is unclear. The V end was cut by 6 bases, the J end by 1 base, with 12 bases between. The CDR3 runs 14 residues. The germline V gene has CDR1 SGHAT and CDR2 FQNNGV. CDR3 coding DNA: TGTGCCAGCAGTGACCCGCGGAGGAACACTGAAGCTTTCTTT. It is translated as CASSDPRRNTEAFF.

This clonotype has a count of ten or more. The rearrangement uses TRBV19 and TRBJ2-2, with no clear D. The CDR3 runs to 15 residues. Trimming shortened V by 7 bases and J by 2 bases, and 14 bases separated the two germline ends. CDR1 LNHDA and CDR2 SQIVND come from the germline V gene (reference sequence). CDR3 loop: CASNPGLLNTGELFF. The CDR3 nucleotides are TGTGCCAGTAACCCCGGCCTACTAAACACCGGGGAGCTGTTTTTT.

This clonotype was detected ten times or more. This chain links TRBV7-9 with TRBJ1-5, with D possibly being TRBD1 (5 bases). The length of the CDR3 is 13 residues. In germline, CDR1 is SEHNR, CDR2 FQNEAQ (reference sequence). The V end was cut by 1 base, the J end by 6 bases, with 7 bases between. The CDR3 DNA is TGTGCCAGCAGCTTAGGGGACGGTCAGCCCCAGCATTTT. This encodes CASSLGDGQPQHF.

This clonotype was counted many times. Here the CDR3 reads CASGFGPQEGPTNEKLFF. The CDR3 nucleotides read TGTGCTAGTGGTTTCGGCCCGCAGGAGGGACCAACTAATGAAAAACTGTTTTTT. J is TRBJ1-4 and V is TRBV12-5, with TRBD1 as a possible D gene (5 bases). The V end lost 3 bases, the J end lost 0 bases, and 17 bases lay between the germline ends. CDR1 is LGHNT and CDR2 is FRNRAP in the germline V gene. The CDR3 length is 18 residues.

The chain uses TRBV6-1 and TRBJ1-1, with 7 bases lining up with TRBD1. The CDR3 covers 12 residues. Germline values: CDR1 MNHNS, CDR2 SASEGT. J gave up 3 bases and V 8 bases, and 3 bases lay outside the gene matches. The CDR3 spells CASYGTDTEAFF. CDR3 DNA: TGTGCCAGCTATGGGACAGACACTGAAGCTTTCTTT.

This clonotype came up many times. This chain connects TRBV6-2 or TRBV6-3 to TRBJ2-7, with D perhaps TRBD1 (5 bases). Trimming cost V 7 bases and J 5 bases, with 9 bases left between them. The V gene's germline CDR1 is MNHEY and CDR2 SVGEGT. The CDR3 is made up of 11 amino acids. CDR3 residues: CASTRQNEQYF. CDR3 sequence (DNA): TGTGCCAGCACCAGACAGAACGAGCAGTACTTC.

This clonotype was seen many times. The chain employs TRBV28 and TRBJ2-2, with a tentative D call TRBD1 (6 bases). Trimming removed 7 bases at V and 5 bases at J, with 20 bases between. This CDR3 region has 16 residues. The germline gives CDR1 MDHEN, CDR2 SYDVKM. CDR3 loop: CASTDHSGVWTGELFF. The DNA for the CDR3 is TGTGCCAGCACTGATCACTCAGGGGTTTGGACCGGGGAGCTGTTTTTT.

This clonotype has a count of ten or more. The rearrangement links TRBV19 to TRBJ1-5; 9 bases agree with TRBD1. The CDR3 loop spans 15 amino acids. With V trimmed by 7 bases and J by 2 bases, 6 bases remained unmatched. In germline, CDR1 is LNHDA, CDR2 SQIVND (reference sequence). In nucleotides, the CDR3 is TGTGCCAGTAAGGGGGGACAGGGTGGCAATCAGCCCCAGCATTTT. It encodes CASKGGQGGNQPQHF.

This clonotype has just a few counts. This sequence joins TRBV6-1 and TRBJ1-1; 7 bases map to TRBD1. This CDR3 spans 11 amino acids. Germline V lookup: CDR1 MNHNS, CDR2 SASEGT. Trimming removed 7 bases from V and 8 bases from J; junction bases left unmatched: 4. CDR3 nucleotides: TGTGCCAGCACAATACAGGGGGAAGCTTTCTTT. This translates into CASTIQGEAFF.

This clonotype was counted ten times or more. The chain recombines TRBV28 with TRBJ1-5, with TRBD1 as a possible D gene (5 bases). CDR1 and CDR2 from the germline V gene are MDHEN and SYDVKM. V was pared by 3 bases and J by 6 bases, with 18 bases between. This CDR3 has 16 residues. CDR3 sequence: CASSFAVAFRGQPQHF. Here the CDR3 DNA reads TGTGCCAGCAGTTTTGCGGTTGCGTTTAGGGGTCAGCCCCAGCATTTT.

This clonotype occurred many times. The chain has TRBV13 and TRBJ2-7; tentatively, D is TRBD1 (6 bases). Germline values: CDR1 PRHDT, CDR2 FYEKMQ (reference sequence). The CDR3 covers 16 residues. V was trimmed by 0 bases and J by 4 bases, leaving 16 bases between them. The CDR3 sequence: CASSLGLTGQGYEQYF. The CDR3, as DNA: TGTGCCAGCAGCTTAGGCCTAACGGGGCAGGGGTACGAGCAGTACTTC.

This clonotype occurred many times. J is TRBJ1-1 and V is TRBV6-5; D perhaps matches TRBD1 (5 bases). V was pared by 0 bases and J by 6 bases, with 17 bases between. Germline CDR1 is MNHEY and CDR2 is SVGAGI. The CDR3 runs to 16 residues. In nucleotides, the CDR3 is TGTGCCAGCAGTTACTCCCTAACAGGTTTAAGAGCTGAAGCTTTCTTT. It is translated as CASSYSLTGLRAEAFF.

This clonotype has a count of ten or more. J is TRBJ1-5 and V is TRBV12-3 or TRBV12-4; TRBD1 matches at 8 bases. The J segment lost 6 bases and the V segment lost 7 bases, leaving 8 bases of the junction unmatched. This CDR3 contains 14 residues. The chain's CDR3 is CASTRGQGRQPQHF. The CDR3 region has the DNA TGTGCCAGCACTAGAGGACAGGGACGTCAGCCCCAGCATTTT.

This clonotype was recorded many times. The rearrangement uses TRBV27 and TRBJ2-7, with a possible D match to TRBD1 (5 bases). Trimming stripped 1 base from V and 5 bases from J, with 15 bases between. Germline-derived CDR1 and CDR2 are MNHEY and SMNVEV (reference sequence). CDR3 length: 15 residues. This CDR3 reads CASSLFGSGKDEQYF. The CDR3 bases are TGTGCCAGCAGTTTATTCGGTTCAGGGAAGGACGAGCAGTACTTC.